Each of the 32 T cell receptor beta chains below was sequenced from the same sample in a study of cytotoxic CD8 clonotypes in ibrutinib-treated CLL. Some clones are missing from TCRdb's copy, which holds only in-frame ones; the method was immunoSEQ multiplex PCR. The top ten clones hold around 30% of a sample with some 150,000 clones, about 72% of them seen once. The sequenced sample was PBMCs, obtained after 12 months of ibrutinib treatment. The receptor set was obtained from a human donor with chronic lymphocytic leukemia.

The CDR3 protein is CSVDGAGQGGETQYF. As DNA, the CDR3 is TGCAGCGTTGACGGCGCGGGACAGGGAGGAGAGACCCAGTACTTC. The chain recombines TRBV29-1 with TRBJ2-5; 9 bases fit TRBD1. The CDR3 consists of 15 residues. J was trimmed by 4 bases and V by 3 bases; bases with no gene match: 9. CDR1 and CDR2 from the germline V gene are SQVTM and ANQGSEA. Looking up the rest from reference TRBV29-1 and TRBJ2-5 gives the full variable domain: SAVISQKPSRDICQRGTSLTIQCQVDSQVTMMFWYRQQPGQSLTLIATANQGSEATYESGFVIDKFPISRPNLTFSTLTVSNMSPEDSSIYLCSVDGAGQGGETQYFGPGTRLLVL.

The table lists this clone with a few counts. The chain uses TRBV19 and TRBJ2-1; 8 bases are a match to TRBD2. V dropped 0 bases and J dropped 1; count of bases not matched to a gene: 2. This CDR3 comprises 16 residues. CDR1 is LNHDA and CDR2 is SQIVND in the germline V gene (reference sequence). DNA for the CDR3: TGTGCCAGTAGTATAGAGGGGACTAGTTCCTACAATGAGCAGTTCTTC. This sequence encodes CASSIEGTSSYNEQFF.

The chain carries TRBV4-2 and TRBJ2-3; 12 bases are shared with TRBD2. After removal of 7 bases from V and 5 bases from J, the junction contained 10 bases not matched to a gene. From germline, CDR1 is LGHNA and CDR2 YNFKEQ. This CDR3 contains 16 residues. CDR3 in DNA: TGTGCCAGCAAACCTAGCGGGGGGGCTTCTAGAGATACGCAGTATTTT. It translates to CASKPSGGASRDTQYF.

The CDR3 spells CSAQAGYGYTF. For the CDR3, the DNA is TGCAGTGCTCAGGCAGGATATGGCTACACCTTC. The V call is TRBV20-1, the J call TRBJ1-2; D is ambiguous. This CDR3 comprises 11 residues. The ends were cut back, 5 bases at V and 5 bases at J, with 9 bases in the middle. Germline-derived CDR1 and CDR2 are DFQATT and SNEGSKA (reference sequence).

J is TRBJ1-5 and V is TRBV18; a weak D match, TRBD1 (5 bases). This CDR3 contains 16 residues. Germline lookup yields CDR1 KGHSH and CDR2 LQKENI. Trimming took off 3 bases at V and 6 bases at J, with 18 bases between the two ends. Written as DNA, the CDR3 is TGTGCCAGCTCACCGCAAGAGGTATCAGGGTTTCAGCCCCAGCATTTT. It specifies CASSPQEVSGFQPQHF.

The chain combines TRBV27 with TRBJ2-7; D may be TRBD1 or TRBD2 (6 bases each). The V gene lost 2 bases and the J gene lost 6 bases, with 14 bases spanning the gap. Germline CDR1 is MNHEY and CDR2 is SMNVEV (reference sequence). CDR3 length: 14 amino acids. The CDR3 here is CASSLGPEGGEQYF. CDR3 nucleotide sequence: TGTGCCAGCAGTTTAGGGCCTGAGGGGGGCGAGCAGTACTTC.

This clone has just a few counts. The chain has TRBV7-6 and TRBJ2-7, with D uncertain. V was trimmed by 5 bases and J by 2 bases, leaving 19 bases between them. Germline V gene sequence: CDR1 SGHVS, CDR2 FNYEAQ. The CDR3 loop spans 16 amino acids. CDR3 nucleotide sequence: TGTGCCAGCAGCCCGCCGGGCCACACACCTACCTACGAGCAGTACTTC. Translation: CASSPPGHTPTYEQYF.

The CDR3 region is CASSPGGTTEAFF. Written as DNA, the CDR3 is TGTGCCAGCAGTCCTGGGGGGACCACTGAAGCTTTCTTT. The rearrangement links TRBV7-3 to TRBJ1-1; a possible D gene is TRBD1 (5 bases). CDR1 is SGHTA and CDR2 is FQGTGA in the germline V gene. V was pared by 6 bases and J by 4 bases, with 12 bases between. This CDR3 contains 13 residues.

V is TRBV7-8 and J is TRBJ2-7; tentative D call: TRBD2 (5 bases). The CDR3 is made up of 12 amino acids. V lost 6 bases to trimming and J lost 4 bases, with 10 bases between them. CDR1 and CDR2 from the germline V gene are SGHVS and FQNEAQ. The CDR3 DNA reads TGTGCCAGCAGTCCTAGCTTATACGAGCAGTACTTC. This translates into CASSPSLYEQYF.

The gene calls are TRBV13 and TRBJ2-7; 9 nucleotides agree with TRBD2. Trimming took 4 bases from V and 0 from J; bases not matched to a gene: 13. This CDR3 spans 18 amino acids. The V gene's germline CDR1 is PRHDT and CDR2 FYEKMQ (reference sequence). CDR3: CASSSLAGDTRSSYEQYF. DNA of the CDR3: TGTGCCAGCAGCTCCTTAGCGGGGGATACAAGGAGCTCCTACGAGCAGTACTTC.

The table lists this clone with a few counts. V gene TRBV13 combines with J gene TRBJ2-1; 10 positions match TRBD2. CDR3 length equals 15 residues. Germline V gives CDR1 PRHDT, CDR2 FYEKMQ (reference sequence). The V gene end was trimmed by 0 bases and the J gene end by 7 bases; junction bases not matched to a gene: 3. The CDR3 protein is CASSLGLAGMNEQFF. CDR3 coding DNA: TGTGCCAGCAGCTTAGGACTAGCGGGAATGAATGAGCAGTTCTTC.

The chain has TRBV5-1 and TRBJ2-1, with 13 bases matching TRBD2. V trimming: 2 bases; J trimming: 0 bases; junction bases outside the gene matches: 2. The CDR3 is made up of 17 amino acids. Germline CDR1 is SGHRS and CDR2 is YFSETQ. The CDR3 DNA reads TGCGCCAGCAGCTTAGGACTAGCGGGGGCCTCCTACAATGAGCAGTTCTTC. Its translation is CASSLGLAGASYNEQFF.

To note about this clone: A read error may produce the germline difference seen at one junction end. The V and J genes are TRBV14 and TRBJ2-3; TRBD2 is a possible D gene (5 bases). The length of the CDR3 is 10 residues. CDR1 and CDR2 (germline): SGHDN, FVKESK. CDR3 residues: CASSHPPSCF. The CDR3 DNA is TGTGCCAGCAGCCACCCGCCTAGCTGTTTT.

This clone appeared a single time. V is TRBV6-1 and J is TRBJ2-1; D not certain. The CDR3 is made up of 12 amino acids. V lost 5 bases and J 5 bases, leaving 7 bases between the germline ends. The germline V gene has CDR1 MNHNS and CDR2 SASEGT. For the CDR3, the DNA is TGTGCCAGCAGTCCACGAAACAATGAGCAGTTCTTC. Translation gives CASSPRNNEQFF.

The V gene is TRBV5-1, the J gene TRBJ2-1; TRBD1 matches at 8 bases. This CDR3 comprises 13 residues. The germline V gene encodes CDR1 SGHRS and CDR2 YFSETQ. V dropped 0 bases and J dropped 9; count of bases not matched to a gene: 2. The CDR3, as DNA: TGCGCCAGCAGCTTGGGGCAGGGGGCTGAGCAGTTCTTC. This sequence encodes CASSLGQGAEQFF.

DNA for the CDR3: TGTGCCACCAGCAGATCAGGGGACAGTTCGGAAAAATACTTC. It translates to CATSRSGDSSEKYF. V gene TRBV15 combines with J gene TRBJ2-7; 7 nucleotides line up with TRBD1. Germline lookup yields CDR1 LNHNV and CDR2 YYDKDF (reference sequence). The CDR3 covers 14 residues. Unmatched junction bases numbered 14, after V lost 2 bases and J lost 13 bases.

CDR3 DNA sequence: TGTGCCAGCACCTCCGTCGGGGGGGAAGAGACCCAGTACTTC. Its protein is CASTSVGGEETQYF. The chain employs TRBV5-6 and TRBJ2-5; TRBD2 agrees at 8 bases. The J segment lost 3 bases and the V segment lost 6 bases, leaving 7 bases of the junction unmatched. The CDR3 has 14 residues. CDR1 is SGHDT, CDR2 YYEEEE, per germline.

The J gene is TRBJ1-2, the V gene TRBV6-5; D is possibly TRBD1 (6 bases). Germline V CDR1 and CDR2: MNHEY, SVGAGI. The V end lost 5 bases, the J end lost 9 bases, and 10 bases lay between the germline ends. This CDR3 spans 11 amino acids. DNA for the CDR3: TGTGCCAGCAGTGATGGGGGGCGCTACACCTTC. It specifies CASSDGGRYTF.

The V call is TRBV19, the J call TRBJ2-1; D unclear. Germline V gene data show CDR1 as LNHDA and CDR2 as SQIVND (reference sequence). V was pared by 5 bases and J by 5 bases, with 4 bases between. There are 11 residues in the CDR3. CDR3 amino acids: CASSLNNEQFF. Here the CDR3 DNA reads TGTGCCAGTAGTCTAAACAATGAGCAGTTCTTC.

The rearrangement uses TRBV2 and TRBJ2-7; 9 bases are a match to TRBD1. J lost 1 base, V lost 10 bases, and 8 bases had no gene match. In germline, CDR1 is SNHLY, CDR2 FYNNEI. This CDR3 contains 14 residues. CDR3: CAILYGTGSYEQYF. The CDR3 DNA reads TGTGCCATCCTATACGGGACAGGGTCCTACGAGCAGTACTTC.

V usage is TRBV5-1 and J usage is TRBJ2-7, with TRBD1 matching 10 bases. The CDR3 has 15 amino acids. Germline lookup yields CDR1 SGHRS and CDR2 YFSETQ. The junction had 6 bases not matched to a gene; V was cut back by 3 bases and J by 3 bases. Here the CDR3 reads CASSWRGTGDYEQYF. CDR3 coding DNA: TGCGCCAGCAGCTGGCGGGGGACAGGGGACTACGAGCAGTACTTC.

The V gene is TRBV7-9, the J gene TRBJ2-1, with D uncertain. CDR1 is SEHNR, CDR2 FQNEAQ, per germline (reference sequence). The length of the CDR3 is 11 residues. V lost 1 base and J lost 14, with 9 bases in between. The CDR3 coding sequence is TGTGCCAGCAGCTTAGAGGTAGCAAAGTTCTTC. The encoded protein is CASSLEVAKFF.

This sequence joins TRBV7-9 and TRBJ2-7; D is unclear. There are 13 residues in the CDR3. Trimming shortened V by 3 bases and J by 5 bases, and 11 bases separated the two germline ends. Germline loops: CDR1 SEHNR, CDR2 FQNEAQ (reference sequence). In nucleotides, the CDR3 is TGTGCCAGCAGCTTTCTCGCGTCCGACGAGCAGTACTTC. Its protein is CASSFLASDEQYF.

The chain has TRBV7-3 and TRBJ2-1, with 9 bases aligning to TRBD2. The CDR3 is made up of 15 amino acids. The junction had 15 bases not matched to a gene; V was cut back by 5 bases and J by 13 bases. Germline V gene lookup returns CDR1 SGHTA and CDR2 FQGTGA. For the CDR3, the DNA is TGTGCCAGCAGCAAAGACGGACTAGCGACACAACTCCAGTTCTTC. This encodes CASSKDGLATQLQFF.

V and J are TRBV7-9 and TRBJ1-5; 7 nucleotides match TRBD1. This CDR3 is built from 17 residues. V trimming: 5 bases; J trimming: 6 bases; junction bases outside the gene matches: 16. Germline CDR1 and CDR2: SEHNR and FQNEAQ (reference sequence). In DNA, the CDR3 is TGTGCCAGCAGCCCCCTCGTGTTTAGGGGGCTCGGTCAGCCCCAGCATTTT. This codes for CASSPLVFRGLGQPQHF.

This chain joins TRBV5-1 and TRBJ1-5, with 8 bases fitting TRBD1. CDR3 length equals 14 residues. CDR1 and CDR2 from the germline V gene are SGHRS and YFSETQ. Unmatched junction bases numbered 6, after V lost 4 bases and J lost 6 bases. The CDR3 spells CASSPDRGGQPQHF. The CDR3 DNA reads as TGCGCCAGCAGCCCTGACAGGGGAGGTCAGCCCCAGCATTTT.

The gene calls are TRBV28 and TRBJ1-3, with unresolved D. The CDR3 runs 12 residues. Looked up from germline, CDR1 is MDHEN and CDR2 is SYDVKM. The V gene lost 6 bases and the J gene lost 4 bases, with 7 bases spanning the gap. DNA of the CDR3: TGTGCCAGCAGATTTATGGGAAACACCATATATTTT. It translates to CASRFMGNTIYF.

The CDR3 region is CASYRYLNEQFF. For the CDR3, the DNA is TGTGCCAGCTACCGCTACCTTAATGAGCAGTTCTTC. The rearrangement joins TRBV27 to TRBJ2-1; D gene unclear. Looked up from germline, CDR1 is MNHEY and CDR2 is SMNVEV (reference sequence). The CDR3 extends over 12 amino acids. Deletions cut 8 bases from V and 7 bases from J, with 12 bases between.

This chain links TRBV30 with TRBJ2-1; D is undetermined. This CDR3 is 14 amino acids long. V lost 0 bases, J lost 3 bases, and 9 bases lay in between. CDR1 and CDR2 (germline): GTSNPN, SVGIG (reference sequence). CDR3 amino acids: CAWSVRGFYNEQFF. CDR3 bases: TGTGCCTGGAGTGTACGCGGCTTCTACAATGAGCAGTTCTTC.

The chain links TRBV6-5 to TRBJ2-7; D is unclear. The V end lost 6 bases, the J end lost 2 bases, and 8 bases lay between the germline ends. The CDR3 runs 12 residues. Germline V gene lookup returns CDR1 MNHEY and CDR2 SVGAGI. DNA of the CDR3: TGTGCCAGCAGAACGACCCCCTACGAGCAGTACTTC. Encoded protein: CASRTTPYEQYF.

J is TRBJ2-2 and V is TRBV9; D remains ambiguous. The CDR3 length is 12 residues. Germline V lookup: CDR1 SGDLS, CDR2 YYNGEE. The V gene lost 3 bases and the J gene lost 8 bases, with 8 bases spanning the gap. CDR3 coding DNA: TGTGCCAGCAGCGCGGGCGGTGGGGAGCTGTTTTTT. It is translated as CASSAGGGELFF.

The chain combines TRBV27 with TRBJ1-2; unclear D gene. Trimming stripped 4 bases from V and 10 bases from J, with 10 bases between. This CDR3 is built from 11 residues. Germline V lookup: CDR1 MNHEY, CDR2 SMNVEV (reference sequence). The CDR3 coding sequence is TGTGCCAGCAGTTCCGGAGGCGACTACACCTTC. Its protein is CASSSGGDYTF.